These 25 T cell receptor beta chains were sequenced from one sample in a study of Tregs in tolerant kidney transplant recipients. The protocol was immunoSEQ multiplex PCR, while the TCRdb copy is restricted to in-frame clones and leaves out a portion. There are approximately 99,000 clones in the sample; around 89% occur only once, and approximately 0.3% lies in the top ten. Specimen: CD4+ T cells from blood, collected before the transplant. The origin of the receptors is a human donor who received a combined kidney and bone marrow transplant.

This rearrangement joins TRBV7-9 to TRBJ1-3; D may be TRBD1 (5 bases). Germline V gene data show CDR1 as SEHNR and CDR2 as FQNEAQ (reference sequence). Between the trimmed V and J ends, which lost 7 bases and 4 bases, there was a span of 11 bases. This CDR3 spans 13 amino acids. In nucleotides, the CDR3 is TGTGCCAGCACAGGACGGGGGGGAAACACCATATATTTT. Protein: CASTGRGGNTIYF. Full variable domain (remainder filled in from reference TRBV7-9 and TRBJ1-3): DTGVSQNPRHKITKRGQNVTFRCDPISEHNRLYWYRQTLGQGPEFLTYFQNEAQLEKSRLLSDRFSAERPKGSFSTLEIQRTEQGDSAMYLCASTGRGGNTIYFGEGSWLTVV.

The chain combines TRBV28 with TRBJ2-7; 8 nucleotides line up with TRBD1. Germline V CDR1 and CDR2: MDHEN, SYDVKM. The CDR3 spans 15 residues. J lost 3 bases, V lost 5 bases, and 9 bases had no gene match. The CDR3 region is CASSLIDRGLYEQYF. The CDR3 DNA reads TGTGCCAGCAGTCTTATCGACAGGGGTCTCTACGAGCAGTACTTC.

The chain employs TRBV19 and TRBJ1-5; 7 nucleotides line up with TRBD1. This CDR3 is built from 16 residues. The germline gives CDR1 LNHDA, CDR2 SQIVND (reference sequence). V lost 3 bases, J lost 4 bases, and 9 bases stayed unmatched. The CDR3 nucleotides are TGTGCCAGTAGTATCTCGGACAGGTTTGGGAATCAGCCCCAGCATTTT. This encodes CASSISDRFGNQPQHF.

The V call is TRBV7-2, the J call TRBJ1-2; D unclear. CDR1 is SGHTA and CDR2 is FQGNSA in the germline V gene. The CDR3 is 13 residues long. V lost 5 bases and J lost 1, with 8 bases in between. CDR3 sequence: CASSPRFNYGYTF. Written as DNA, the CDR3 is TGTGCCAGCAGCCCCAGGTTTAACTATGGCTACACCTTC.

This chain connects TRBV11-2 to TRBJ2-7, with D tentatively TRBD1 (5 bases). Germline V gives CDR1 SGHAT, CDR2 FQNNGV. The germline V and J ends were trimmed by 0 bases and 2 bases, with 11 bases remaining between them. The CDR3 has 15 residues. The CDR3 nucleotides read TGTGCCAGCAGCTTAGATAGGGGCAGGGCCTACGAGCAGTACTTC. Translation gives CASSLDRGRAYEQYF.

V usage is TRBV5-1 and J usage is TRBJ2-7; D is unresolved. V was pared by 4 bases and J by 5 bases, with 16 bases between. The CDR3 has 14 residues. Germline assignment: CDR1 SGHRS and CDR2 YFSETQ. The CDR3, as DNA: TGCGCCAGCAGCCCCCAGTTCGGAGTCCACGAGCAGTACTTC. Its protein is CASSPQFGVHEQYF.

Only one count was recorded for this clone. This rearrangement joins TRBV18 to TRBJ1-3; D not certain. Germline V gives CDR1 KGHSH, CDR2 LQKENI. Trimming cost V 3 bases and J 4 bases, with 13 bases left between them. The CDR3 contains 15 residues. CDR3: CASSPSRDSGNTIYF. The CDR3, as DNA: TGTGCCAGCTCACCTAGCCGAGACTCAGGAAACACCATATATTTT.

CDR3: CASSRQAGGRAGLGEQFF. In DNA, the CDR3 is TGTGCCAGCAGCCGACAAGCTGGCGGGAGGGCCGGGCTCGGTGAGCAGTTCTTC. The chain links TRBV5-6 to TRBJ2-1; 9 nucleotides line up with TRBD2. This CDR3 is built from 18 residues. J was trimmed by 9 bases and V by 4 bases; bases with no gene match: 20. Germline-derived CDR1 and CDR2 are SGHDT and YYEEEE.

V usage is TRBV6-5 and J usage is TRBJ1-4; possible D gene TRBD1, 6 bases. Germline CDR1 and CDR2: MNHEY and SVGAGI. The length of the CDR3 is 15 residues. V was cut by 6 bases and J by 6 bases, with 17 bases left in between. This CDR3 is CASRRQAPVDEKLFF. The CDR3 bases are TGTGCCAGCAGAAGACAGGCCCCGGTGGATGAAAAACTGTTTTTT.

This clone was seen more than once but under ten times. The rearrangement links TRBV5-1 to TRBJ1-1; 7 nucleotides align to TRBD1. The CDR3 spans 13 residues. CDR1 is SGHRS, CDR2 YFSETQ, per germline. V dropped 4 bases and J dropped 3; count of bases not matched to a gene: 3. CDR3 residues: CASSPGQDTEAFF. CDR3 bases: TGCGCCAGCAGCCCCGGACAGGACACTGAAGCTTTCTTT.

The chain employs TRBV2 and TRBJ1-1; unclear D gene. Per the germline V gene, CDR1 is SNHLY and CDR2 is FYNNEI. The length of the CDR3 is 15 residues. The V gene lost 5 bases and the J gene lost 3 bases, with 16 bases spanning the gap. CDR3 in DNA: TGTGCCAGCAGTTTGTTCGGAGGGTACGACACTGAAGCTTTCTTT. It translates to CASSLFGGYDTEAFF.

This chain joins TRBV7-2 and TRBJ2-3; TRBD1 might be the D (7 bases). V gave up 0 bases and J gave up 0 bases, with 10 bases separating them. CDR3 size: 16 residues. The V gene's germline CDR1 is SGHTA and CDR2 FQGNSA. The CDR3 sequence: CASSLATGTSTDTQYF. CDR3 bases: TGTGCCAGCAGCTTAGCGACAGGGACTAGCACAGATACGCAGTATTTT.

This chain joins TRBV2 and TRBJ1-4; 9 bases are shared with TRBD1. This CDR3 contains 15 residues. Germline values: CDR1 SNHLY, CDR2 FYNNEI. Trimming at V came to 3 bases and at J to 6 bases, leaving 5 bases not matched to a gene. CDR3 sequence reads: CASSEGQGTDEKLFF. The CDR3 DNA reads as TGTGCCAGCAGTGAGGGACAGGGTACGGATGAAAAACTGTTTTTT.

V usage is TRBV5-1 and J usage is TRBJ2-7; 7 bases align to TRBD1. Germline CDR1 is SGHRS and CDR2 is YFSETQ. The J segment lost 0 bases and the V segment lost 2 bases, leaving 5 bases of the junction unmatched. This CDR3 contains 15 residues. CDR3 region: CASSLGGASSYEQYF. CDR3 DNA sequence: TGCGCCAGCAGCTTAGGGGGCGCTAGCTCCTACGAGCAGTACTTC.

This clone appeared a few times. This rearrangement joins TRBV7-2 to TRBJ2-7; 8 bases map to TRBD2. J lost 7 bases, V lost 1 base, and 3 bases had no gene match. The CDR3 is made up of 13 amino acids. Germline values: CDR1 SGHTA, CDR2 FQGNSA. The CDR3 sequence: CASSLGSGGEQYF. CDR3 in DNA: TGTGCCAGCAGCTTAGGGTCGGGGGGGGAGCAGTACTTC.

The gene calls are TRBV6-6 and TRBJ1-2; D perhaps matches TRBD1 (6 bases). There are 14 residues in the CDR3. The V gene's germline CDR1 is MNHNY and CDR2 SVGAGI (reference sequence). V lost 5 bases and J 3 bases, leaving 13 bases between the germline ends. The CDR3 sequence: CASSTTTGDYGYTF. DNA of the CDR3: TGTGCCAGCAGTACCACGACAGGCGACTATGGCTACACCTTC.

The V call is TRBV2, the J call TRBJ2-7, with TRBD1 as a possible D gene (8 bases). Trimming removed 7 bases at V and 7 bases at J, with 14 bases between. This CDR3 contains 12 residues. Germline V gene sequence: CDR1 SNHLY, CDR2 FYNNEI. For the CDR3, the DNA is TGTGCCAGCAAAAACAGGGGGGGGGAGCAGTACTTC. It specifies CASKNRGGEQYF.

Regarding this clone: Germline is not matched at one junction end, which may reflect a read error. This chain joins TRBV2 and TRBJ1-1, with D tentatively TRBD1 (6 bases). The CDR3 loop spans 16 amino acids. CDR1 SNHLY and CDR2 FYNNEI come from the germline V gene. CDR3 sequence reads: CASSERVVGANTEAFF. CDR3 nucleotide sequence: TGTGCCAGCAGTGAAAGGGTCGTGGGGGCGAACACCGAAGCTTTCTTT.

CDR3 coding DNA: TGCGCCAGCAGCTTGGTACCGCGGACAGGGGTTAGGGGGGAGCAGTACTTC. Residues: CASSLVPRTGVRGEQYF. V usage is TRBV5-1 and J usage is TRBJ2-7; 9 bases fit TRBD1. After removal of 0 bases from V and 7 bases from J, the junction contained 14 bases not matched to a gene. This CDR3 has 17 amino acids. Germline CDR1 reads SGHRS; CDR2 reads YFSETQ. Full variable domain (outside the CDR3, taken from reference TRBV5-1 and TRBJ2-7): KAGVTQTPRYLIKTRGQQVTLSCSPISGHRSVSWYQQTPGQGLQFLFEYFSETQRNKGNFPGRFSGRQFSNSRSEMNVSTLELGDSALYLCASSLVPRTGVRGEQYFGPGTRLTVT.

The chain carries TRBV7-9 and TRBJ2-3; 11 positions agree with TRBD2. CDR3 length: 14 amino acids. Germline CDR1 SEHNR, CDR2 FQNEAQ (reference sequence). V lost 3 bases, J lost 9 bases, and 5 bases stayed unmatched. Here the CDR3 DNA reads TGTGCCAGCAGCTTGGGACTAGCGGCAGGAACGCAGTATTTT. It translates to CASSLGLAAGTQYF.

This chain connects TRBV2 to TRBJ2-2, with 14 bases fitting TRBD2. The CDR3 runs 17 residues. CDR1 and CDR2 (germline): SNHLY, FYNNEI. Trimming removed 3 bases from V and 7 bases from J; junction bases left unmatched: 7. CDR3 sequence reads: CASSDRLAGGPGGELFF. The CDR3 DNA follows: TGTGCCAGCAGTGACCGACTAGCGGGGGGGCCTGGCGGGGAGCTGTTTTTT.

The chain links TRBV28 to TRBJ1-2, with D hard to call. The germline V gene encodes CDR1 MDHEN and CDR2 SYDVKM. V lost 2 bases and J 2 bases, leaving 6 bases between the germline ends. The CDR3 is 13 amino acids. The CDR3 reads CASSLPGNYGYTF. CDR3 DNA: TGTGCCAGCAGTTTACCCGGGAACTATGGCTACACCTTC.

The chain uses TRBV2 and TRBJ1-1; 11 bases agree with TRBD1. The junction had 6 bases not matched to a gene; V was cut back by 9 bases and J by 6 bases. The CDR3 totals 13 residues. CDR1 and CDR2 (germline): SNHLY, FYNNEI. CDR3 bases: TGTGCCAGTGTCCGGGACAGGGGGGCTGAAGCTTTCTTT. As protein: CASVRDRGAEAFF.

This chain uses TRBV5-4 with TRBJ2-3; 7 bases agree with TRBD1. Germline V gene lookup returns CDR1 SGHNT and CDR2 YYREEE (reference sequence). The CDR3 loop spans 15 amino acids. V shed 3 bases, J shed 3 bases, and the junction held 7 bases outside the gene matches. The CDR3 DNA reads TGTGCCAGCAGCTCCGGGACAGTAAGGACAGATACGCAGTATTTT. Translating it yields CASSSGTVRTDTQYF.

V and J are TRBV18 and TRBJ1-1; D ambiguous. V was cut by 3 bases and J by 0 bases, with 8 bases left in between. This CDR3 is built from 14 residues. CDR1 KGHSH and CDR2 LQKENI come from the germline V gene. The CDR3 DNA reads as TGTGCCAGCTCACCGCGGGCCCTGAACACTGAAGCTTTCTTT. This sequence encodes CASSPRALNTEAFF.